This T cell receptor (beta chain) was recovered during a study of shared clonotypes between healthy human individuals. Across the study: Each donor had three CD4 naive, three CD4 memory, two CD8 naive and one CD8 memory plate.

The V end lost 4 bases, the J end lost 3 bases, and 12 bases lay between the germline ends. The CDR3 covers 15 residues. The germline gives CDR1 LGHNA, CDR2 YNFKEQ. Both subsets, CD45RA+ naive and CD45RA-negative memory, were split from the CD4+ cells. Only in-frame clones appear in the TCRdb table, and some are missing; sequencing was by immunoSEQ multiplex PCR. The profile shows 2,500,000 or so clones, about 90% of them singletons. The source is a young man in good health. Some clones in this sample may be carry-over from other donors' samples. The sequenced sample was naive CD4+ T cells from PBMCs. Sample subset: CD45RA+ positively selected. V usage is TRBV4-2 and J usage is TRBJ2-2; weak D call: TRBD1 (6 bases). For the CDR3, the DNA is TGTGCCAGCAGCCCACAGGGAGCGGACACCGGGGAGCTGTTTTTT. This encodes CASSPQGADTGELFF.